The subject of this entry is one T cell receptor beta chain. Its matching antigen is unknown. This entry comes from a study of shared clonotypes between healthy human individuals. General observations from the study: Unshared clonotypes carried lower generation probabilities than those common to all four donors.

This CDR3 contains 14 residues. V was pared by 0 bases and J by 4 bases, with 10 bases between. CDR1 is SGHTS, CDR2 YDEGEE, per germline. The data were produced by immunoSEQ multiplex PCR, yet TCRdb's version contains in-frame clones alone and is incomplete. The sample carries over a million clones, 65% to 75% recorded once. J is TRBJ1-2 and V is TRBV5-8; a possible D gene is TRBD1 (6 bases). This TCR derives from a man younger than 30 in good health. Sequenced input: memory CD4+ T cells sorted from blood. Documented subset: CD45RA-negative fraction. The CDR3 loop is CASSLEPGAYGYTF. CDR3 sequence (DNA): TGTGCCAGCAGCTTGGAGCCAGGGGCCTATGGCTACACCTTC.